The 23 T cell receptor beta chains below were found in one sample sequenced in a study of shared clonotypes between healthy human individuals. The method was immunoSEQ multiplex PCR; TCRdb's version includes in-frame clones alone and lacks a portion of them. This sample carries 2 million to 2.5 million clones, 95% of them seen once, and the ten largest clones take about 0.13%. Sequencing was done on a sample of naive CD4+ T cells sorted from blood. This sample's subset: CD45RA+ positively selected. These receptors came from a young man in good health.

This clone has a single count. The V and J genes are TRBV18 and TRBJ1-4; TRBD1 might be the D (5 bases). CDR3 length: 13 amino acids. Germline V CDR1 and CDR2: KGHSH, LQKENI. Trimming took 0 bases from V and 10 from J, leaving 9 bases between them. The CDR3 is CASSPPGDPKLFF. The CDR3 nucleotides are TGTGCCAGCTCACCACCCGGGGACCCAAAACTGTTTTTT. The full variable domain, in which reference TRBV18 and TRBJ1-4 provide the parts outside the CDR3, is NAGVMQNPRHLVRRRGQEARLRCSPMKGHSHVYWYRQLPEEGLKFMVYLQKENIIDESGMPKERFSAEFPKEGPSILRIQQVVRGDSAAYFCASSPPGDPKLFFGSGTQLSVL.

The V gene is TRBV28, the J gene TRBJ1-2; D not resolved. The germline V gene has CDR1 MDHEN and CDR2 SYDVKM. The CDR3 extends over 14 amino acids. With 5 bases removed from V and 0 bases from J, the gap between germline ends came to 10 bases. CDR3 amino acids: CASSVAGSNYGYTF. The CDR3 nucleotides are TGTGCCAGCAGTGTGGCCGGTTCTAACTATGGCTACACCTTC.

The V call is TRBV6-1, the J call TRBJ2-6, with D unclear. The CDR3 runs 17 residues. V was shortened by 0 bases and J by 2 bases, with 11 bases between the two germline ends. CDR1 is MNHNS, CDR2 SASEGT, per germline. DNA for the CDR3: TGTGCCAGCAGTGAAGCGCGAGGTGAGACTGGGGCCAACGTCCTGACTTTC. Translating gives CASSEARGETGANVLTF.

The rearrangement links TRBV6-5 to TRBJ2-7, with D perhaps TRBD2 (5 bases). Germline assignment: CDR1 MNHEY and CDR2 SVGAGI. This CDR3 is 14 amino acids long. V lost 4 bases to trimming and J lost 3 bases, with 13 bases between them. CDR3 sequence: CASSSRGAFYEQYF. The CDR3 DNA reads TGTGCCAGCAGTTCTCGGGGAGCCTTCTACGAGCAGTACTTC.

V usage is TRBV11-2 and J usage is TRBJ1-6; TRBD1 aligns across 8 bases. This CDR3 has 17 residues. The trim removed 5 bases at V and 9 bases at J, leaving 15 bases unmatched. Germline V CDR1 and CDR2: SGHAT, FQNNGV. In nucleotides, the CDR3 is TGTGCCAGCAGCCCCAGAGGGTTGACAGGGGTAGGTTCACCCCTCCACTTT. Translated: CASSPRGLTGVGSPLHF. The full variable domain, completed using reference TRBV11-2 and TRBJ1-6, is EAGVAQSPRYKIIEKRQSVAFWCNPISGHATLYWYQQILGQGPKLLIQFQNNGVVDDSQLPKDRFSAERLKGVDSTLKIQPAKLEDSAVYLCASSPRGLTGVGSPLHFGNGTRLTVT.

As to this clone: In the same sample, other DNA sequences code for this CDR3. The CDR3 sequence is CASSLGQSTDTQYF. CDR3 sequence (DNA): TGCGCCAGCAGCTTGGGCCAGAGCACAGATACGCAGTATTTT. The chain has TRBV5-1 and TRBJ2-3; D is ambiguous. V lost 0 bases, J lost 0 bases, and 5 bases lay in between. The CDR3 extends over 14 amino acids. CDR1 SGHRS and CDR2 YFSETQ come from the germline V gene.

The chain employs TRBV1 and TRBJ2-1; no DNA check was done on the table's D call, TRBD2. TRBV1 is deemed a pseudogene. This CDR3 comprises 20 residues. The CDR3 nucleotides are TGCACCAGCAGCCAGGGCCGACTAGCGGAGTACGGTGATTCCTACAATGAGCAGTTCTTC. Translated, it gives CTSSQGRLAEYGDSYNEQFF.

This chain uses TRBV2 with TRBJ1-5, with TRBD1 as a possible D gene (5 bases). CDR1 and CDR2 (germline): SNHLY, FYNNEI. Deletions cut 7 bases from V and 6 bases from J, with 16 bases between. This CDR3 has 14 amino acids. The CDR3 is CASTGGVVGQPQHF. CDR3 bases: TGTGCCAGCACCGGGGGGGTTGTGGGTCAGCCCCAGCATTTT.

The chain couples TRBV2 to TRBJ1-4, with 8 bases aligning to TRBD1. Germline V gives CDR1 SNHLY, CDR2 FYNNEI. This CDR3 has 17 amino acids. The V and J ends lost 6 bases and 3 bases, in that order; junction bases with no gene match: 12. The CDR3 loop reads CASRDFRGLSANEKLFF. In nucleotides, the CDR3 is TGTGCCAGCAGGGACTTCAGGGGGCTATCGGCTAATGAAAAACTGTTTTTT.

This CDR3 reads CASSTRGGNTEAFF. The CDR3 nucleotides are TGTGCCAGCAGCACTCGAGGGGGGAACACTGAAGCTTTCTTT. The chain carries TRBV5-4 and TRBJ1-1; D is possibly TRBD1 (6 bases). Germline V gene sequence: CDR1 SGHNT, CDR2 YYREEE (reference sequence). This CDR3 is built from 14 residues. V gave up 4 bases and J gave up 1 base, with 11 bases separating them.

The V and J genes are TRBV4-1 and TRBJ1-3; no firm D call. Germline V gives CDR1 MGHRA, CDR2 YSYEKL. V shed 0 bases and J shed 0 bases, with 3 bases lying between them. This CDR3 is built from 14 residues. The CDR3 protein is CASSQDISGNTIYF. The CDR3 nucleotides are TGCGCCAGCAGCCAAGACATCTCTGGAAACACCATATATTTT.

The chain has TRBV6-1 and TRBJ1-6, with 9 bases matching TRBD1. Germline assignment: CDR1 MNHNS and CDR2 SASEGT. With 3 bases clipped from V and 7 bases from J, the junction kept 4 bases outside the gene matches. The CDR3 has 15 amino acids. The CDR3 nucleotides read TGTGCCAGCAGTGAGACAGGACAGGGGAATTCACCCCTCCACTTT. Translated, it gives CASSETGQGNSPLHF.

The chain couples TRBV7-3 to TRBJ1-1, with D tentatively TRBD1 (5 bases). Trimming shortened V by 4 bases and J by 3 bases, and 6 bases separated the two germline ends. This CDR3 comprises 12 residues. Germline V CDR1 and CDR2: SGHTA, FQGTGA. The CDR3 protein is CASSWGDTEAFF. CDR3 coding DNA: TGTGCCAGCAGCTGGGGGGACACTGAAGCTTTCTTT. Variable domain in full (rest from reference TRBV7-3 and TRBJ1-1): GAGVSQTPSNKVTEKGKYVELRCDPISGHTALYWYRQSLGQGPEFLIYFQGTGAADDSGLPNDRFFAVRPEGSVSTLKIQRTERGDSAVYLCASSWGDTEAFFGQGTRLTVV.

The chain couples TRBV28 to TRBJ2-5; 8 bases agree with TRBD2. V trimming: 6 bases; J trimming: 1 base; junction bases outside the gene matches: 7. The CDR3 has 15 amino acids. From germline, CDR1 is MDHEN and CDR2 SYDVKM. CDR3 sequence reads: CASSSLSGGQETQYF. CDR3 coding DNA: TGTGCCAGCAGCTCTCTCAGCGGGGGCCAAGAGACCCAGTACTTC. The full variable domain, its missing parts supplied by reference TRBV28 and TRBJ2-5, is DVKVTQSSRYLVKRTGEKVFLECVQDMDHENMFWYRQDPGLGLRLIYFSYDVKMKEKGDIPEGYSVSREKKERFSLILESASTNQTSMYLCASSSLSGGQETQYFGPGTRLLVL.

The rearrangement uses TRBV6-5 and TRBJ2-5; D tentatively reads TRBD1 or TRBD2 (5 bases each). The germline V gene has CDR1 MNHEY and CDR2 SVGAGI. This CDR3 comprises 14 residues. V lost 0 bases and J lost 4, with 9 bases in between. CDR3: CASSYSGTGETQYF. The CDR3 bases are TGTGCCAGCAGTTACTCGGGGACGGGAGAGACCCAGTACTTC.

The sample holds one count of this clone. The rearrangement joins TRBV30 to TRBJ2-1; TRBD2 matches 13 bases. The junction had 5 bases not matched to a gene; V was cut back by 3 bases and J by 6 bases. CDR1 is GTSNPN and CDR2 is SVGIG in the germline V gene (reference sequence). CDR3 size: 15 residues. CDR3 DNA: TGTGCCTGGAGCCCGGGACTAGCGGGAACCAATGAGCAGTTCTTC. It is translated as CAWSPGLAGTNEQFF.

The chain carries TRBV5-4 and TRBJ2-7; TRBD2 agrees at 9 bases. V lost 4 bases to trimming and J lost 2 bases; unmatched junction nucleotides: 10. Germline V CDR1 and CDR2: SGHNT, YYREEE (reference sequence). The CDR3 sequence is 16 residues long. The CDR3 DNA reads TGTGCCAGCAGCCCCGGGGCTAGCGGGGTCGCCTACGAGCAGTACTTC. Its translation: CASSPGASGVAYEQYF.

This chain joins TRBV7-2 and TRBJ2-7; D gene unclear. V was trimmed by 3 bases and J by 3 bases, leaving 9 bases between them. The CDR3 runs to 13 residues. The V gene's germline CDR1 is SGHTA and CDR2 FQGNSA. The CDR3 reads CASSFGSRYEQYF. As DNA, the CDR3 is TGTGCCAGCAGCTTTGGCTCTCGCTACGAGCAGTACTTC.

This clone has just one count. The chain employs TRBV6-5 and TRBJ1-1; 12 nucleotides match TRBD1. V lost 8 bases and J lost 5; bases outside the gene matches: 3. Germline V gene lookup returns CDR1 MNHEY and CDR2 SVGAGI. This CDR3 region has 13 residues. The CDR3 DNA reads TGTGCCAGCCGGGGACAGGGGGCGACTGAAGCTTTCTTT. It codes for CASRGQGATEAFF.

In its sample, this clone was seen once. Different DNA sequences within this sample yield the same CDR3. CDR3 nucleotide sequence: TGTGCCACCAGCAGAGATCGCGGAAACACCATATATTTT. Encoded protein: CATSRDRGNTIYF. The chain carries TRBV15 and TRBJ1-3; D uncertain. V lost 0 bases and J 4 bases, leaving 4 bases between the germline ends. The germline CDR1 and CDR2 sequences are LNHNV and YYDKDF (reference sequence). The CDR3 spans 13 residues. The full variable domain, completed using reference TRBV15 and TRBJ1-3, is DAMVIQNPRYQVTQFGKPVTLSCSQTLNHNVMYWYQQKSSQAPKLLFHYYDKDFNNEADTPDNFQSRRPNTSFCFLDIRSPGLGDTAMYLCATSRDRGNTIYFGEGSWLTVV.

CDR3 nucleotide sequence: TGCAGCGTTAGGACTAGCGGGGGGGGAAGCACAGATACGCAGTATTTT. Protein: CSVRTSGGGSTDTQYF. J is TRBJ2-3 and V is TRBV29-1; 15 bases fit TRBD2. V shed 5 bases, J shed 0 bases, and the junction held 3 bases outside the gene matches. CDR3 length equals 16 residues. Germline loops: CDR1 SQVTM, CDR2 ANQGSEA.

The CDR3, as DNA: TGTGCCAGCAAGGGTCCAGGCAACACTGAAGCTTTCTTT. It is translated as CASKGPGNTEAFF. V is TRBV6-1 and J is TRBJ1-1, with D uncertain. CDR1 and CDR2 from the germline V gene are MNHNS and SASEGT. Trimming removed 7 bases from V and 2 bases from J, with 11 bases in between. The CDR3 consists of 13 residues.

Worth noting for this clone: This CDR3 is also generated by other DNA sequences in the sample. The CDR3 is CASSLSGGSYEQYF. The DNA for the CDR3 is TGTGCCAGCAGCTTATCAGGGGGCTCCTACGAGCAGTACTTC. J is TRBJ2-7 and V is TRBV5-4, with 7 bases matching TRBD1. V lost 2 bases, J lost 0 bases, and 2 bases stayed unmatched. There are 14 residues in the CDR3. Germline V lookup: CDR1 SGHNT, CDR2 YYREEE (reference sequence). Using reference TRBV5-4 and TRBJ2-7 for the parts outside the CDR3, the full variable domain is ETGVTQSPTHLIKTRGQQVTLRCSSQSGHNTVSWYQQALGQGPQFIFQYYREEENGRGNFPPRFSGLQFPNYSSELNVNALELDDSALYLCASSLSGGSYEQYFGPGTRLTVT.